The clone carrying this TCR beta chain was counted between two and nine times. Its antigen remains unknown. This CDR3 is 15 amino acids long. Per the germline V gene, CDR1 is MDHEN and CDR2 is SYDVKM. The ends were cut back, 4 bases at V and 2 bases at J, with 15 bases in the middle. The data derive from a study of identical twins. Points from the study as a whole: Shared out-of-frame alpha sequences (those common to twins) showed excess low generation probability. Conclusions relied on cross-sectional statistical analysis, not following the same donors.

TCRdb re-called the 5' RACE reads through MiXCR, storing one row per CDR3 protein. The sample contains some 500,000 distinct CDR3 sequences, over 12% of which appear only once. These data also featured in a second study, about yellow fever vaccine responses in identical twins.

This TCR was recovered from a woman under 30 in good health. The chain has TRBV28 and TRBJ2-7; D is uncertain. Sequenced material: CD4+ T cells sorted from blood. Here the CDR3 reads CASSSTSKYAYEQYF. The DNA of the CDR3 is TGTGCCAGCAGTTCCACGTCCAAGTACGCCTACGAGCAGTACTTC.